The 27 T cell receptor beta chains given below trace back to one sample, sequenced in a study of cytomegalovirus exposure and HLA in healthy donors. The primer mix had 60 Vbeta and 13 Jbeta primers. The repertoire was sequenced with immunoSEQ multiplex PCR; TCRdb's copy has only in-frame clones and lacks some. The sample contains about 100,000 clones, roughly 77% of which appear only once. The sequenced material came from PBMCs. The receptors stem from a woman in her forties or fifties in good health and CMV-seropositive.

In the case of this clone: This sample also contains other DNA sequences that code for the same CDR3. This rearrangement joins TRBV6-1 to TRBJ2-7; the match to TRBD1 covers 9 bases. V shed 1 base and J 5 bases; nucleotides not matched to a gene: 3. This CDR3 is built from 14 residues. Per the germline V gene, CDR1 is MNHNS and CDR2 is SASEGT. CDR3 DNA: TGTGCCAGCAGTGAAGGAACAGGGGGCGACGAGCAGTACTTC. It encodes CASSEGTGGDEQYF.

The chain carries TRBV10-1 and TRBJ2-5, with a tentative D call TRBD1 (6 bases). There are 14 residues in the CDR3. Per germline, CDR1 WNHNN and CDR2 SYGVQD (reference sequence). The V and J ends lost 2 bases and 5 bases respectively, with 12 bases between them. The CDR3 nucleotides read TGCGCCAGCAGTGAGACAGGGTACGGGGAGACCCAGTACTTC. Translated, it gives CASSETGYGETQYF.

The V and J genes are TRBV5-6 and TRBJ1-1; 10 bases are a match to TRBD1. CDR1 is SGHDT, CDR2 YYEEEE, per germline. V was clipped by 4 bases and J by 5 bases; unmatched bases: 14. The CDR3 length is 17 residues. The CDR3 region has the DNA TGTGCCAGCAGCCTGGAGGACAGGGGGAGCGTATGGACTGAAGCTTTCTTT. Its translation is CASSLEDRGSVWTEAFF.

In this sample, this clone turned up once. J is TRBJ1-1 and V is TRBV2; TRBD1 agrees at 12 bases. This CDR3 has 15 residues. CDR1 SNHLY and CDR2 FYNNEI come from the germline V gene. V was pared by 6 bases and J by 12 bases, with 14 bases of the junction left unmatched. The CDR3 reads CASSLRDRGPEETFF. The CDR3 DNA reads as TGTGCCAGCAGCCTCCGGGACAGGGGGCCAGAAGAAACTTTCTTT.

The chain joins TRBV6-1 to TRBJ2-7; D call uncertain. The germline V and J ends were trimmed by 1 base and 4 bases, with 8 bases remaining between them. The CDR3 is made up of 13 amino acids. The germline V gene encodes CDR1 MNHNS and CDR2 SASEGT. The DNA of the CDR3 is TGTGCCAGCAGTGAAGTGCGGAGTTACGAGCAGTACTTC. Its translation is CASSEVRSYEQYF.

This clone was counted a single time. This chain links TRBV6-5 with TRBJ1-6, with D possibly TRBD1 on 6 matching bases. Germline V gene lookup returns CDR1 MNHEY and CDR2 SVGAGI. V shed 5 bases and J shed 7 bases, with 15 bases lying between them. There are 15 residues in the CDR3. For the CDR3, the DNA is TGTGCCAGCAGTACGGGATGGCAGGGGAATTCACCCCTCCACTTT. This translates into CASSTGWQGNSPLHF.

CDR3 amino acids: CASSHIRTVDGTYEQYF. The CDR3 nucleotides read TGTGCCAGCAGCCATATAAGGACAGTGGACGGTACCTACGAGCAGTACTTC. The chain is built from TRBV14 and TRBJ2-7, with D possibly TRBD1 on 6 matching bases. The CDR3 is 17 residues long. V was clipped by 3 bases and J by 2 bases, with 20 bases between them. Germline CDR1 reads SGHDN; CDR2 reads FVKESK.

The chain couples TRBV7-9 to TRBJ1-1; D gene unclear. Germline CDR1 SEHNR, CDR2 FQNEAQ (reference sequence). The CDR3 covers 15 residues. Trimming stripped 0 bases from V and 0 bases from J, with 8 bases between. CDR3 in DNA: TGTGCCAGCAGCTTAGCGCCCAGGATGAACACTGAAGCTTTCTTT. Its translation: CASSLAPRMNTEAFF.

Judged by abundance, this clone is medium-sized. This chain uses TRBV5-4 with TRBJ1-1, with TRBD1 identical over 9 bases. This CDR3 has 13 residues. V was clipped by 4 bases and J by 4 bases; unmatched bases: 2. The germline V gene has CDR1 SGHNT and CDR2 YYREEE (reference sequence). This CDR3 is CASSQTGGTEAFF. The CDR3 DNA reads TGTGCCAGCAGCCAGACAGGGGGCACTGAAGCTTTCTTT. The whole variable domain, filled in from reference TRBV5-4 and TRBJ1-1, reads ETGVTQSPTHLIKTRGQQVTLRCSSQSGHNTVSWYQQALGQGPQFIFQYYREEENGRGNFPPRFSGLQFPNYSSELNVNALELDDSALYLCASSQTGGTEAFFGQGTRLTVV.

The rearrangement uses TRBV7-9 and TRBJ1-1; maybe TRBD1 (6 bases). This CDR3 has 14 residues. V dropped 5 bases and J dropped 1 base, with 11 bases sitting between them. Per germline, CDR1 SEHNR and CDR2 FQNEAQ (reference sequence). CDR3 coding DNA: TGTGCCAGCAGCGATCGGACAGCGAACACTGAAGCTTTCTTT. Protein sequence: CASSDRTANTEAFF.

CDR3 nucleotides: TGCGCCAGCAGCTTGGAGACAGGGAAGGAAAAACTGTTTTTT. It is translated as CASSLETGKEKLFF. V gene TRBV5-1 combines with J gene TRBJ1-4; 7 nucleotides match TRBD1. CDR3 length: 14 amino acids. CDR1 and CDR2 (germline): SGHRS, YFSETQ. V lost 0 bases to trimming and J lost 8 bases; unmatched junction nucleotides: 4.

The table lists this clone with a count of one. The junction differs from germline at one of its ends, possibly a read error. The CDR3 DNA sequence: TGTTCCAGCAGCTTAGGTCAGGGTATATTGTACGAGCAGTACTTC. Residues: CSSSLGQGILYEQYF. The chain carries TRBV7-9 and TRBJ2-7, with TRBD1 as a possible D gene (5 bases). The CDR3 contains 15 residues. Germline V lookup: CDR1 SEHNR, CDR2 FQNEAQ (reference sequence).

This chain uses TRBV6-5 with TRBJ2-2, with 7 bases aligning to TRBD1. The germline gives CDR1 MNHEY, CDR2 SVGAGI. V lost 6 bases to trimming and J lost 3 bases; unmatched junction nucleotides: 7. The CDR3 has 15 amino acids. CDR3 in amino acids: CASRPGGVDTGELFF. CDR3 DNA: TGTGCCAGCAGGCCAGGGGGTGTGGACACCGGGGAGCTGTTTTTT.

The rearrangement joins TRBV7-3 to TRBJ2-2; 15 bases align to TRBD2. This CDR3 is built from 20 residues. Trimming took 1 base from V and 3 from J; bases not matched to a gene: 9. Per the germline V gene, CDR1 is SGHTA and CDR2 is FQGTGA. The CDR3 spells CASSLNPGLAGGPDTGELFF. As DNA, the CDR3 is TGTGCCAGCAGCTTAAATCCCGGACTAGCGGGAGGGCCGGACACCGGGGAGCTGTTTTTT.

The J gene is TRBJ1-1, the V gene TRBV7-6; tentative D call: TRBD1 (5 bases). V was trimmed by 3 bases and J by 6 bases, leaving 14 bases between them. The CDR3 runs to 14 residues. Germline V gene data show CDR1 as SGHVS and CDR2 as FNYEAQ. The CDR3: CASSFSGGGAEAFF. CDR3 sequence (DNA): TGTGCCAGCAGCTTTTCGGGGGGAGGGGCTGAAGCTTTCTTT. Full variable domain (remainder filled in from reference TRBV7-6 and TRBJ1-1): GAGVSQSPRYKVTKRGQDVALRCDPISGHVSLYWYRQALGQGPEFLTYFNYEAQQDKSGLPNDRFSAERPEGSISTLTIQRTEQRDSAMYRCASSFSGGGAEAFFGQGTRLTVV.

The CDR3 bases are TGTGCCTGGAGTGAAAATGCTAGGGGCTACACCTTC. Translation gives CAWSENARGYTF. The chain links TRBV30 to TRBJ1-2; D is undetermined. Germline values: CDR1 GTSNPN, CDR2 SVGIG (reference sequence). V lost 1 base to trimming and J lost 8 bases, with 11 bases between them. The CDR3 is made up of 12 amino acids.

The CDR3 here is CASSPHSGSRSTDTQYF. The CDR3 DNA reads as TGTGCCAGCAGCCCACATAGCGGGAGCCGGAGTACAGATACGCAGTATTTT. V is TRBV9 and J is TRBJ2-3, with 9 bases fitting TRBD2. Trimming cost V 4 bases and J 3 bases; bases outside gene matches: 12. The CDR3 has 17 amino acids. The germline V gene has CDR1 SGDLS and CDR2 YYNGEE.

Only one count was recorded for this clone. This rearrangement joins TRBV7-6 to TRBJ2-5, with 8 bases matching TRBD1. This CDR3 has 13 amino acids. With 5 bases clipped from V and 3 bases from J, the junction kept 2 bases outside the gene matches. Germline V CDR1 and CDR2: SGHVS, FNYEAQ. DNA for the CDR3: TGTGCCAGCAGCCAGGACAGGGAAGAGACCCAGTACTTC. Its translation is CASSQDREETQYF.

The chain recombines TRBV15 with TRBJ2-7, with 7 bases lining up with TRBD2. This CDR3 contains 15 residues. J gave up 1 base and V 5 bases, and 8 bases lay outside the gene matches. CDR1 is LNHNV and CDR2 is YYDKDF in the germline V gene (reference sequence). This chain's CDR3 is CATSSPSGVSYEQYF. Written as DNA, the CDR3 is TGTGCCACCAGCTCTCCTAGCGGAGTATCCTACGAGCAGTACTTC.

The J gene is TRBJ2-1, the V gene TRBV7-8, with a tentative D call TRBD2 (5 bases). V lost 2 bases and J lost 6, with 11 bases in between. Germline loops: CDR1 SGHVS, CDR2 FQNEAQ. The CDR3 has 14 residues. CDR3 loop: CASSLRLAGNEQFF. The CDR3 bases are TGTGCCAGCAGCTTACGGCTAGCAGGCAATGAGCAGTTCTTC.

The chain has TRBV4-2 and TRBJ1-2, with D maybe TRBD1 (6 bases). This CDR3 has 15 amino acids. V lost 5 bases and J 5 bases, leaving 18 bases between the germline ends. Germline V CDR1 and CDR2: LGHNA, YNFKEQ. The chain's CDR3 is CASSSSGAGEYGYTF. For the CDR3, the DNA is TGTGCCAGCAGCTCGTCCGGGGCAGGGGAATATGGCTACACCTTC.

CDR3 in amino acids: CASSKEPFPYNTEAFF. For the CDR3, the DNA is TGTGCCAGCAGCAAAGAGCCTTTCCCCTACAACACTGAAGCTTTCTTT. This chain uses TRBV21-1 with TRBJ1-1. TRBV21-1 is recorded as a pseudogene. There are 16 residues in the CDR3.

The V call is TRBV11-2, the J call TRBJ1-4; TRBD1 might be the D (6 bases). V lost 4 bases, J lost 4 bases, and 13 bases lay in between. CDR3 size: 15 residues. Germline loops: CDR1 SGHAT, CDR2 FQNNGV. The CDR3 spells CASSSRQVFNEKLFF. The CDR3 DNA reads TGTGCCAGCAGCTCCCGACAGGTTTTTAATGAAAAACTGTTTTTT.

This chain links TRBV9 with TRBJ2-2; TRBD2 matches 7 bases. Losses at the gene ends were 2 bases for V and 3 bases for J; bases not matched to a gene: 13. Germline CDR1 reads SGDLS; CDR2 reads YYNGEE. This CDR3 comprises 18 residues. The CDR3 region has the DNA TGTGCCAGCAGCGTCCCTTTACTGCGGGGGACGGACACCGGGGAGCTGTTTTTT. Residues: CASSVPLLRGTDTGELFF.

Written as DNA, the CDR3 is TGTGCCAGCAGTCAACCACAGGGGACGGGTTTCTTT. Its protein product is CASSQPQGTGFF. This sequence joins TRBV6-1 and TRBJ1-1, with 7 positions matching TRBD1. V dropped 5 bases and J dropped 13; count of bases not matched to a gene: 10. The germline V gene encodes CDR1 MNHNS and CDR2 SASEGT. The CDR3 has 12 residues.

The chain recombines TRBV10-1 with TRBJ1-2, with 10 bases matching TRBD1. V lost 6 bases, J lost 4 bases, and 2 bases stayed unmatched. This CDR3 comprises 13 residues. Per germline, CDR1 WNHNN and CDR2 SYGVQD (reference sequence). CDR3 in amino acids: CASRDRGSYGYTF. The CDR3 bases are TGCGCCAGCAGGGACAGGGGGAGCTATGGCTACACCTTC.

This clone came up a few times. The chain uses TRBV5-6 and TRBJ2-1, with 8 nucleotides matching TRBD1. Unmatched junction bases numbered 14, after V lost 1 base and J lost 8 bases. Germline assignment: CDR1 SGHDT and CDR2 YYEEEE. The length of the CDR3 is 17 residues. CDR3 residues: CASSLPTPTGGRDEQFF. For the CDR3, the DNA is TGTGCCAGCAGCTTGCCTACACCCACAGGGGGTAGGGATGAGCAGTTCTTC.